The rows below give T cell receptor beta chains drawn from one sample of a study of OX40 agonist ivuxolimab in advanced cancers. Sequencing used immunoSEQ multiplex PCR; TCRdb keeps in-frame clones, though not all of them. The sample consists of tens of thousands of clones, 75% to 90% of them appearing once. The specimen comprised CD4+ or CD8+ T cells sorted from blood, sampled in a trial of the OX40 agonist ivuxolimab. These receptors came from an adult with an advanced solid tumor such as melanoma, head and neck, liver or kidney cancer. The CDR3 runs from the conserved cysteine through the conserved F or W. Fields, in order: CDR3 DNA, CDR3 protein, J gene, V gene, clone size, D gene. A D gene is named only where the DNA matches it firmly. The size entry is marked missing in some rows and otherwise reads once, few, many or a size class.

TGTGCCATCAGTGAGCCCGGGACCGGATATAGCAATCAGCCCCAGCATTTT	CAISEPGTGYSNQPQHF	TRBJ1-5	TRBV10-3	.	.
TGCGCCAGCAGCCAAGATACGGGCAGGGTCGTGGCAGTCGGCGGCTACACCTTC	CASSQDTGRVVAVGGYTF	TRBJ1-2	TRBV4-3	.	.
TGTGCCAGTAGTCCACAGGCAGGGGCGAACACCGGGGAGCTGTTTTTT	CASSPQAGANTGELFF	TRBJ2-2	TRBV19	.	.
TGTGCCAGCAGCGGGGGGGGACAGAGAACTTCCTATGGCTACACCTTC	CASSGGGQRTSYGYTF	TRBJ1-2	TRBV9	.	TRBD1
TGTGCCAGCAGCGTAGAACCGGAGATCTACGAGCAGTACTTC	CASSVEPEIYEQYF	TRBJ2-7	TRBV9	.	.
TGTGCCAGCAGCTTACCGGGGCAGGGGGCCTCTGGAAACACCATATATTTT	CASSLPGQGASGNTIYF	TRBJ1-3	TRBV7-9	.	TRBD1
TGTGCCAGCAGCTCCCCCCGCGGAGGGTGGAACATTCAGTACTTC	CASSSPRGGWNIQYF	TRBJ2-4	TRBV5-6	.	.
TGTGCCAGCAGTCCCTCAGGGCCCAATCAGCCCCAGCATTTT	CASSPSGPNQPQHF	TRBJ1-5	TRBV27	.	.
TGTGCCAGCAGCTTTACGTGGGACAGGGGGCAAGAGACCCAGTACTTC	CASSFTWDRGQETQYF	TRBJ2-5	TRBV7-9	.	TRBD1
TGTGCCAGTAGTCCCCAGGAGAGCAATCAGCCCCAGCATTTT	CASSPQESNQPQHF	TRBJ1-5	TRBV19	.	.
TGTGCCAGCAGTTACTCATCGGGGAATAATTCACCCCTCCACTTT	CASSYSSGNNSPLHF	TRBJ1-6	TRBV6-5	.	.
TGTGCCAGCAGCTTTGGGGCAGGGGGGAGTGGGAATGAGCAGTTCTTC	CASSFGAGGSGNEQFF	TRBJ2-1	TRBV13	.	.
TGTGCCAGCAGTGAACAGGTTGAAAACACCATATATTTT	CASSEQVENTIYF	TRBJ1-3	TRBV6-1	.	.
TGTGCCAGTAGTATGAGCGGGGGGGCCGGCACTGAAGCTTTCTTT	CASSMSGGAGTEAFF	TRBJ1-1	TRBV19	.	.
TGTGCCAGCAGCTCCCGGACCAATTCCTACGAGCAGTACTTC	CASSSRTNSYEQYF	TRBJ2-7	TRBV7-9	few	.
TGTGCCAGTAGTACTAGCGGGGTCTACAATGAGCAGTTCTTC	CASSTSGVYNEQFF	TRBJ2-1	TRBV19	.	TRBD2
TGCGCCAGCAGCCAAGATCGGGGGGGCACTGAAGCTTTCTTT	CASSQDRGGTEAFF	TRBJ1-1	TRBV11-2	.	.
TGTGCCAGCAGCTCGGGACAGGGGTTGGACACTGAAGCTTTCTTT	CASSSGQGLDTEAFF	TRBJ1-1	TRBV11-2	.	TRBD1
TGTGCCAGTAGTATAGGTTTCCCGAACACTGAAGCTTTCTTT	CASSIGFPNTEAFF	TRBJ1-1	TRBV19	.	.
TGTGCCAGTAGTTTTACGACCGGGGAGCTGTTTTTT	CASSFTTGELFF	TRBJ2-2	TRBV19	.	.
TGTGCCAGCAGCCGAGGCCATGAGCAGTTCTTC	CASSRGHEQFF	TRBJ2-1	TRBV11-2	.	.
TGTGCCAGCAGCCAAGGGGACAGGGGAGGCTCCTACGAGCAGTACTTC	CASSQGDRGGSYEQYF	TRBJ2-7	TRBV14	.	TRBD1
TGTGCCAGCAGTTACTCGGACGGCTCACCCCTCCACTTT	CASSYSDGSPLHF	TRBJ1-6	TRBV6-5	.	.
TGTGCCAGCAGGCAAGAGGGGGATACGCAGTATTTT	CASRQEGDTQYF	TRBJ2-3	TRBV28	.	.
TGTGCCAGTAGGCTCGGGGACAGGGGGCTCGGCGGCTACACCTTC	CASRLGDRGLGGYTF	TRBJ1-2	TRBV19	few	TRBD1
TGTGCCAGTGAGGGACAGGGGGCGGGAAATGAGCAGTTCTTC	CASEGQGAGNEQFF	TRBJ2-1	TRBV19	once	TRBD1
TGTGCCAGCACTGGACTAGCTCACGGTGGGGGAGATACGCAGTATTTT	CASTGLAHGGGDTQYF	TRBJ2-3	TRBV19	few	TRBD2
TGCGCCAGCAGTGCACTAGAGGGTTGGGGAAATGAGCAGTTCTTC	CASSALEGWGNEQFF	TRBJ2-1	TRBV10-2	.	.
TGTGCCAGCGTCCCGCAGGGAGATCCTAACTATGGCTACACCTTC	CASVPQGDPNYGYTF	TRBJ1-2	TRBV6-5	.	.